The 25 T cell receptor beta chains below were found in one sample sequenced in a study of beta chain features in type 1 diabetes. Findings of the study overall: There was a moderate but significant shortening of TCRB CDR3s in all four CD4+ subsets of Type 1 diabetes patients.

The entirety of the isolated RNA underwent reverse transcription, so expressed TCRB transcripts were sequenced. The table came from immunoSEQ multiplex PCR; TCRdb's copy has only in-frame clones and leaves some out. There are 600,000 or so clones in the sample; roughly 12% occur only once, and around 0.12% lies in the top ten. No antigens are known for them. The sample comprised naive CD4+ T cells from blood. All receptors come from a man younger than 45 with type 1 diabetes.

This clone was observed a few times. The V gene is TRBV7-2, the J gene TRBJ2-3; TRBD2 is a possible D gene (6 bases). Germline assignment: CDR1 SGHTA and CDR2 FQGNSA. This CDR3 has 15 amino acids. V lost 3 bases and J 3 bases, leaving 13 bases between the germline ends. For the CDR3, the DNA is TGTGCCAGCAGCTTCCTAGCGTCGGAAACAGATACGCAGTATTTT. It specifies CASSFLASETDTQYF.

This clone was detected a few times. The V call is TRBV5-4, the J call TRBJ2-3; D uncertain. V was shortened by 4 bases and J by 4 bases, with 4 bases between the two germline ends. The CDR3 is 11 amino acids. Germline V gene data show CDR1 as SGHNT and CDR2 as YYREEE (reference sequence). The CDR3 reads CASSRADTQYF. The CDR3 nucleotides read TGTGCCAGCAGCCGCGCAGATACGCAGTATTTT. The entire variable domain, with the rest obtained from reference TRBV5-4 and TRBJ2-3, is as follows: ETGVTQSPTHLIKTRGQQVTLRCSSQSGHNTVSWYQQALGQGPQFIFQYYREEENGRGNFPPRFSGLQFPNYSSELNVNALELDDSALYLCASSRADTQYFGPGTRLTVL.

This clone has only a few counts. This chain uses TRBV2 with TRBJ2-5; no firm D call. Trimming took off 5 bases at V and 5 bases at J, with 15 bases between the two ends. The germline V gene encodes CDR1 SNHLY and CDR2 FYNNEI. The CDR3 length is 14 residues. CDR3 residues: CASSRGNNRETQYF. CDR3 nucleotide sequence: TGTGCCAGCAGTCGCGGCAACAATAGGGAGACCCAGTACTTC. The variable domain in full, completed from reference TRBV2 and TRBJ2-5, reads EPEVTQTPSHQVTQMGQEVILRCVPISNHLYFYWYRQILGQKVEFLVSFYNNEISEKSEIFDDQFSVERPDGSNFTLKIRSTKLEDSAMYFCASSRGNNRETQYFGPGTRLLVL.

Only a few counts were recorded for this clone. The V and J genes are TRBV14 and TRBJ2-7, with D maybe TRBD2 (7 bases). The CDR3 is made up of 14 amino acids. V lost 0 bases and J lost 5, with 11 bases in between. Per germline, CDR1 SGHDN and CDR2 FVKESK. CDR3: CASSQEGGRHEQYF. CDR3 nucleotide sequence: TGTGCCAGCAGCCAAGAGGGGGGGCGGCACGAGCAGTACTTC. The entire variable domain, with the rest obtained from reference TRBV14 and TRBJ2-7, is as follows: EAGVTQFPSHSVIEKGQTVTLRCDPISGHDNLYWYRRVMGKEIKFLLHFVKESKQDESGMPNNRFLAERTGGTYSTLKVQPAELEDSGVYFCASSQEGGRHEQYFGPGTRLTVT.

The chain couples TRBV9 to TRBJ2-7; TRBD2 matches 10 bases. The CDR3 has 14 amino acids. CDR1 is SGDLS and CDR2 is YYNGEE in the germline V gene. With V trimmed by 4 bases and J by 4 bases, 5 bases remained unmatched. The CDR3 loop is CASSSSSGRYEQYF. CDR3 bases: TGTGCCAGCAGCTCAAGTAGCGGGAGGTACGAGCAGTACTTC.

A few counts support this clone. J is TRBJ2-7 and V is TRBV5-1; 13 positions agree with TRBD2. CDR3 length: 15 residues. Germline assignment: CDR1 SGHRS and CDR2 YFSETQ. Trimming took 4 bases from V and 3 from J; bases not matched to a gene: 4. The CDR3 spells CASSPRTSGGYEQYF. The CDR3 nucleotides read TGCGCCAGCAGCCCTCGGACTAGCGGGGGCTACGAGCAGTACTTC.

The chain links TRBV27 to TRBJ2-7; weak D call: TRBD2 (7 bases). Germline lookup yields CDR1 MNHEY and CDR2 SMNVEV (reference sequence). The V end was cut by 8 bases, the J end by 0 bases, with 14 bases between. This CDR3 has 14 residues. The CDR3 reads CASGRGGHSYEQYF. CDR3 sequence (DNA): TGTGCCAGCGGTCGCGGGGGCCACTCCTACGAGCAGTACTTC.

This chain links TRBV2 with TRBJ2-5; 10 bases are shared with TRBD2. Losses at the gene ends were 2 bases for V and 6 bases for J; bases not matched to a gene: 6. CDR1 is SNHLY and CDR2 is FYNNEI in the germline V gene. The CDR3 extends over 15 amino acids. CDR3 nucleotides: TGTGCCAGCAGTGAACGTAGCGGGGGGATGAAGACCCAGTACTTC. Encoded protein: CASSERSGGMKTQYF.

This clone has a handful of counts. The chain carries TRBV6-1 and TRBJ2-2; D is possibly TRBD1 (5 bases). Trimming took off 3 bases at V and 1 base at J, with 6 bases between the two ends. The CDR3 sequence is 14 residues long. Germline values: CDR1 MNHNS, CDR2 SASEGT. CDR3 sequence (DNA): TGTGCCAGCAGTGATGGACAGAACACCGGGGAGCTGTTTTTT. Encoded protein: CASSDGQNTGELFF.

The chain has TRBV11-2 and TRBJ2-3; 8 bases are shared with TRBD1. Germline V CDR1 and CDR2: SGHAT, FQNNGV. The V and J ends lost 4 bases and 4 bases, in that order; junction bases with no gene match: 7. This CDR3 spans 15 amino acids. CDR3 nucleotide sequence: TGTGCCAGCAGCTCCCGGACAGGGCATGCAGATACGCAGTATTTT. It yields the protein CASSSRTGHADTQYF.

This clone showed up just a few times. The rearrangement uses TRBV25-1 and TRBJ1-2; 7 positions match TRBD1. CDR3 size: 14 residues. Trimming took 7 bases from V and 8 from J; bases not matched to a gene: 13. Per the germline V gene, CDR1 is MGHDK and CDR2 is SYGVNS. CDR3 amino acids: CASTPTEGARGYTF. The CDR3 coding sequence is TGTGCCAGCACACCTACCGAGGGGGCGCGAGGCTACACCTTC.

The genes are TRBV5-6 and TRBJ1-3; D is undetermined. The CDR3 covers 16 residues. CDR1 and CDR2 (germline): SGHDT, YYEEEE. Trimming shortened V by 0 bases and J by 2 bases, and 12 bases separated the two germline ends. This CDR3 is CASSLDSITPGNTIYF. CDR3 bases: TGTGCCAGCAGCTTGGATTCAATTACCCCTGGAAACACCATATATTTT.

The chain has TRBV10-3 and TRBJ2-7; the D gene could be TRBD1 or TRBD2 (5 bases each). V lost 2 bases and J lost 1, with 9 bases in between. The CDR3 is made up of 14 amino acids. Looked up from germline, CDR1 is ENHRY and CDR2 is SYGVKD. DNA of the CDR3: TGTGCCATCAGTGAGGGGACGGCATCCTACGAGCAGTACTTC. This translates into CAISEGTASYEQYF.

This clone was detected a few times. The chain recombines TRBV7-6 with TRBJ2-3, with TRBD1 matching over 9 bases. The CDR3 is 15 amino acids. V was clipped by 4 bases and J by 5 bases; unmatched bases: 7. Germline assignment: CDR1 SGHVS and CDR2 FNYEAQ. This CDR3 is CASSWGTGKEDTQYF. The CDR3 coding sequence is TGTGCCAGCAGCTGGGGGACAGGGAAAGAAGATACGCAGTATTTT.

The CDR3 loop is CASSLVGLGAGELFF. The CDR3 nucleotides read TGTGCCAGCAGCTTGGTAGGCCTCGGGGCCGGGGAGCTGTTTTTT. This chain joins TRBV5-4 and TRBJ2-2; tentatively, D is TRBD2 (5 bases). Deletions cut 0 bases from V and 6 bases from J, with 12 bases between. The V gene's germline CDR1 is SGHNT and CDR2 YYREEE (reference sequence). The length of the CDR3 is 15 residues.

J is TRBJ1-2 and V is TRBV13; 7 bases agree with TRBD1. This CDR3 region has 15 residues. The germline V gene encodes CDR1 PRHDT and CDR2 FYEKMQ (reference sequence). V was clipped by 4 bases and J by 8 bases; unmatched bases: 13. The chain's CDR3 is CASSSHQGQSGGYTF. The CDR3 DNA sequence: TGTGCCAGCAGCTCCCACCAGGGACAGTCGGGAGGCTACACCTTC.

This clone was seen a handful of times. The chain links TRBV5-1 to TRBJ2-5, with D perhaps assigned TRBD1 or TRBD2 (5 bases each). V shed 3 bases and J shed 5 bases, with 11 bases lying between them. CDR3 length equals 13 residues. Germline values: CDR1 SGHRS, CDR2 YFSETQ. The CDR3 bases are TGCGCCAGCAGCTCCGGGACGCTGGAGACCCAGTACTTC. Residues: CASSSGTLETQYF.

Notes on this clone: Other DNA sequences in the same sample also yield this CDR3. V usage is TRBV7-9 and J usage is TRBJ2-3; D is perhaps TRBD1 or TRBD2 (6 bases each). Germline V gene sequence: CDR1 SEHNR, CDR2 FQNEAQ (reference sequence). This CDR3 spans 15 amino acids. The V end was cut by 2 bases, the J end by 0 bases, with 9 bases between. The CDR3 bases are TGTGCCAGCAGCTTACAGGGGACTAGCACAGATACGCAGTATTTT. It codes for CASSLQGTSTDTQYF.

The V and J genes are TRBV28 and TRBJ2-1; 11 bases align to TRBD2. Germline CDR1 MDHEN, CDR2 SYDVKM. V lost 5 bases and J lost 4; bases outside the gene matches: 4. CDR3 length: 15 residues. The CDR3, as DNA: TGTGCCAGCAGTAGGGGACTAGCGGTATACAATGAGCAGTTCTTC. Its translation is CASSRGLAVYNEQFF.

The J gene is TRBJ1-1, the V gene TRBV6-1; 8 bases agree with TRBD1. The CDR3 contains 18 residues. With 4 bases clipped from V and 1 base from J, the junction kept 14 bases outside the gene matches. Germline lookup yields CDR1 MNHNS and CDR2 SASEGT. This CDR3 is CASSARSTGASGNTEAFF. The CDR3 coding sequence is TGTGCCAGCAGTGCACGATCGACAGGGGCCTCGGGGAACACTGAAGCTTTCTTT.

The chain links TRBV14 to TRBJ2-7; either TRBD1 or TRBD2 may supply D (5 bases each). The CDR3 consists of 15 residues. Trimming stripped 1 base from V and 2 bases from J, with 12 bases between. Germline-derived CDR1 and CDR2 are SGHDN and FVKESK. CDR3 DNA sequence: TGTGCCAGCAGCCAAGGGGGGACGGGGACCTACGAGCAGTACTTC. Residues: CASSQGGTGTYEQYF.

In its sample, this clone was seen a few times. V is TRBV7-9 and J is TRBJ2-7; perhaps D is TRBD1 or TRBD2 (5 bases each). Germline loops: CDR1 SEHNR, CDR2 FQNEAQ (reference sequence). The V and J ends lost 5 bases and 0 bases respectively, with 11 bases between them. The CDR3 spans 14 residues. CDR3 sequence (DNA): TGTGCCAGCAGCCGTCCCGGGACCTCCTACGAGCAGTACTTC. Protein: CASSRPGTSYEQYF. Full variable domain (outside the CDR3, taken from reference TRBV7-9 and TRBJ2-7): DTGVSQNPRHKITKRGQNVTFRCDPISEHNRLYWYRQTLGQGPEFLTYFQNEAQLEKSRLLSDRFSAERPKGSFSTLEIQRTEQGDSAMYLCASSRPGTSYEQYFGPGTRLTVT.

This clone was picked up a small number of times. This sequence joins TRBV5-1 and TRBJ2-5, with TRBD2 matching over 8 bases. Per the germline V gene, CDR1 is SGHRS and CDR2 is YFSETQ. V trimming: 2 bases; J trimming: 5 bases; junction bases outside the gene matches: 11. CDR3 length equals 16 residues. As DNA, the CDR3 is TGCGCCAGCAGCTTAGGAAGAGCGGGGGCGGGGGAGACCCAGTACTTC. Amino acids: CASSLGRAGAGETQYF.

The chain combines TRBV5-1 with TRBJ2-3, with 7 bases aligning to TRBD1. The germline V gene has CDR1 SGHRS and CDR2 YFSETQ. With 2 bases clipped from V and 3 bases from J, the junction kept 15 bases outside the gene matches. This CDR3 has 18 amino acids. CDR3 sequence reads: CASSFWRSQGRRTDTQYF. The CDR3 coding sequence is TGCGCCAGCAGCTTCTGGCGGTCACAGGGGCGAAGAACAGATACGCAGTATTTT.

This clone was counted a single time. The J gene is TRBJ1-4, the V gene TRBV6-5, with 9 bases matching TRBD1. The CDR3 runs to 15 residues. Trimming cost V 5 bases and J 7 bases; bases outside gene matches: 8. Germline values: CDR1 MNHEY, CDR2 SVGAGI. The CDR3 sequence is CASSPTGGDGEKLFF. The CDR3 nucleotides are TGTGCCAGCAGTCCCACAGGGGGCGACGGTGAAAAACTGTTTTTT.